The 18 T cell receptor beta chains given below trace back to one sample, sequenced in a study of blood T cell repertoires in COVID-19. The table came from immunoSEQ multiplex PCR; TCRdb's copy has only in-frame clones and leaves some out. The table records about 94,000 clones, 80% to 85% of them present only once. The material sequenced was peripheral blood. Receptors originate from a man between 60 and 70 years old with acute or convalescent COVID-19.

The CDR3 loop reads CASSPPSGASTDTQYF. CDR3 coding DNA: TGTGCCAGCTCACCTCCAAGCGGGGCGAGCACAGATACGCAGTATTTT. The chain has TRBV18 and TRBJ2-3; 7 nucleotides align to TRBD2. CDR3 length: 16 residues. Germline values: CDR1 KGHSH, CDR2 LQKENI. With 3 bases clipped from V and 0 bases from J, the junction kept 6 bases outside the gene matches.

This chain uses TRBV3-1 (or the pseudogene TRBV3-2) with TRBJ1-2; D might be TRBD1 (6 bases). CDR3 length: 15 amino acids. Trimming removed 4 bases from V and 2 bases from J, with 14 bases in between. CDR1 is LGHDT and CDR2 is YNNKEL in the germline V gene (reference sequence). The CDR3 DNA is TGTGCCAGCAGCCTCCGCGGGGGGGCCAACTATGGCTACACCTTC. Protein product: CASSLRGGANYGYTF.

This rearrangement joins TRBV14 to TRBJ1-5; D call uncertain. V was clipped by 4 bases and J by 6 bases, with 16 bases between them. The CDR3 covers 15 residues. CDR1 is SGHDN, CDR2 FVKESK, per germline. The CDR3 region has the DNA TGTGCCAGCAGCCCCGGAGGGTTCCAGAGTCAGCCCCAGCATTTT. Protein product: CASSPGGFQSQPQHF.

This chain joins TRBV4-2 and TRBJ1-2, with a weak D call TRBD1 (6 bases). CDR1 and CDR2 from the germline V gene are LGHNA and YNFKEQ. The CDR3 covers 15 residues. The V end was cut by 4 bases, the J end by 3 bases, with 15 bases between. The CDR3 DNA follows: TGTGCCAGCAGCCGGGGGGGGCAGGGAGACTATGGCTACACCTTC. It is translated as CASSRGGQGDYGYTF.

This clone came up a few times. The chain recombines TRBV7-9 with TRBJ1-1; D gene unclear. Germline lookup yields CDR1 SEHNR and CDR2 FQNEAQ (reference sequence). Trimming stripped 1 base from V and 5 bases from J, with 14 bases between. The CDR3 extends over 15 amino acids. CDR3 in DNA: TGTGCCAGCAGCTTAGTCGGCGAGGGTGGGACTGAAGCTTTCTTT. This translates into CASSLVGEGGTEAFF.

In this sample, this clone turned up a few times. The V gene is TRBV20-1, the J gene TRBJ1-5; TRBD1 aligns across 9 bases. The V segment lost 3 bases and the J segment 6 bases; nucleotides outside the gene matches: 6. CDR3 size: 14 residues. Germline V gives CDR1 DFQATT, CDR2 SNEGSKA (reference sequence). The chain's CDR3 is CSASSPTGGQPQHF. The CDR3 DNA follows: TGCAGTGCTAGTTCGCCGACAGGGGGTCAGCCCCAGCATTTT.

This rearrangement joins TRBV11-1 to TRBJ2-3; TRBD2 matches at 13 bases. CDR1 is SGHAT, CDR2 FQDESV, per germline (reference sequence). The CDR3 runs to 16 residues. The ends lost 5 bases at V and 4 bases at J; junction bases unmatched: 6. CDR3 DNA: TGTGCCAGCAGCCTCAGGACTAGCGGGGGTGCAGATACGCAGTATTTT. It yields the protein CASSLRTSGGADTQYF.

This sequence joins TRBV11-2 and TRBJ2-2; 9 bases match TRBD1. V was clipped by 0 bases and J by 7 bases; unmatched bases: 3. This CDR3 region has 15 residues. Germline CDR1 reads SGHAT; CDR2 reads FQNNGV. The CDR3 here is CASSLEQGAGGELFF. For the CDR3, the DNA is TGTGCCAGCAGCTTAGAACAGGGGGCGGGCGGGGAGCTGTTTTTT.

The chain uses TRBV7-9 and TRBJ1-2; possibly TRBD1 for D (5 bases). The length of the CDR3 is 14 residues. V dropped 3 bases and J dropped 5 bases, with 13 bases sitting between them. Germline loops: CDR1 SEHNR, CDR2 FQNEAQ (reference sequence). The CDR3 sequence is CASSFQRGPYGYTF. CDR3 nucleotide sequence: TGTGCCAGCAGCTTCCAGCGGGGACCTTATGGCTACACCTTC.

CDR3 bases: TGCAGCGTTCTCGGACAGGGGGGAGGCTACACCTTC. Amino acids: CSVLGQGGGYTF. The chain employs TRBV29-1 and TRBJ1-2; TRBD1 agrees at 10 bases. CDR1 and CDR2 (germline): SQVTM, ANQGSEA. CDR3 length: 12 amino acids. With V trimmed by 5 bases and J by 8 bases, 5 bases remained unmatched.

Note on this clone: Other DNA variants within this sample encode the same CDR3. This chain connects TRBV18 to TRBJ1-2; 7 positions match TRBD1. The CDR3 is made up of 13 amino acids. The junction had 1 base not matched to a gene; V was cut back by 3 bases and J by 3 bases. The germline V gene encodes CDR1 KGHSH and CDR2 LQKENI. Here the CDR3 reads CASSPTGDYGYTF. The CDR3, as DNA: TGTGCCAGCTCACCTACAGGGGACTATGGCTACACCTTC.

The DNA for the CDR3 is TGTGCCAGCAGTTTAAACAGGGGGTGGGGCACCGGGGAGCTGTTTTTT. This sequence encodes CASSLNRGWGTGELFF. This sequence joins TRBV27 and TRBJ2-2; 8 nucleotides match TRBD1. The CDR3 has 16 residues. With 2 bases clipped from V and 4 bases from J, the junction kept 6 bases outside the gene matches. The germline gives CDR1 MNHEY, CDR2 SMNVEV (reference sequence).

This chain's CDR3 is CASSATGSETQYF. The CDR3 DNA sequence: TGTGCCAGCAGTGCGACAGGGTCCGAGACCCAGTACTTC. This chain links TRBV6-4 with TRBJ2-5; the match to TRBD1 covers 7 bases. The V gene end was trimmed by 4 bases and the J gene end by 5 bases; junction bases not matched to a gene: 4. The CDR3 totals 13 residues. Germline CDR1 reads MRHNA; CDR2 reads SNTAGT.

The V and J genes are TRBV5-4 and TRBJ2-1; 13 nucleotides line up with TRBD2. CDR3 length: 16 amino acids. V lost 5 bases, J lost 5 bases, and 7 bases stayed unmatched. Germline V CDR1 and CDR2: SGHNT, YYREEE (reference sequence). CDR3: CASSVTSGGSHNEQFF. The CDR3 DNA reads as TGTGCCAGCAGTGTGACTAGCGGGGGGTCTCACAATGAGCAGTTCTTC.

This rearrangement joins TRBV19 to TRBJ2-1; 13 bases map to TRBD2. After removal of 1 base from V and 8 bases from J, the junction contained 5 bases not matched to a gene. CDR1 and CDR2 from the germline V gene are LNHDA and SQIVND (reference sequence). The CDR3 length is 16 residues. The DNA for the CDR3 is TGTGCCAGTAGTATAGCACTAGCGGGGGGGCCGGATGAGCAGTTCTTC. Its translation: CASSIALAGGPDEQFF.

The V gene is TRBV30, the J gene TRBJ2-1; 7 bases map to TRBD1. Looked up from germline, CDR1 is GTSNPN and CDR2 is SVGIG (reference sequence). With V trimmed by 3 bases and J by 0 bases, 2 bases remained unmatched. CDR3 length equals 14 residues. The CDR3 protein is CAWRQGSSYNEQFF. CDR3 in DNA: TGTGCCTGGAGACAGGGGAGCTCCTACAATGAGCAGTTCTTC. Filled out from reference TRBV30 and TRBJ2-1, the complete variable domain reads SQTIHQWPATLVQPVGSPLSLECTVEGTSNPNLYWYRQAAGRGLQLLFYSVGIGQISSEVPQNLSASRPQDRQFILSSKKLLLSDSGFYLCAWRQGSSYNEQFFGPGTRLTVL.

The chain joins TRBV14 to TRBJ2-5; D is undetermined. Germline CDR1 and CDR2: SGHDN and FVKESK. V dropped 0 bases and J dropped 1 base, with 9 bases sitting between them. There are 15 residues in the CDR3. CDR3 protein: CASSQECSFQETQYF. CDR3 bases: TGTGCCAGCAGCCAAGAATGCAGTTTCCAAGAGACCCAGTACTTC. The full variable domain, completed using reference TRBV14 and TRBJ2-5, is EAGVTQFPSHSVIEKGQTVTLRCDPISGHDNLYWYRRVMGKEIKFLLHFVKESKQDESGMPNNRFLAERTGGTYSTLKVQPAELEDSGVYFCASSQECSFQETQYFGPGTRLLVL.

J is TRBJ2-7 and V is TRBV7-6, with D perhaps TRBD1 (6 bases). This CDR3 is 16 amino acids long. Trimming cost V 5 bases and J 1 base, with 18 bases left between them. Germline V gene data show CDR1 as SGHVS and CDR2 as FNYEAQ. The CDR3 is CASSPQVGGLSYEQYF. CDR3 bases: TGTGCCAGCAGCCCCCAGGTAGGGGGATTGTCCTACGAGCAGTACTTC.